The present entry profiles one TCR beta chain with its context. Its antigen remains unknown. The entry originates in a study of OX40 agonist ivuxolimab in advanced cancers. Study-wide background: Dose-escalation subjects each had hepatocellular carcinoma, melanoma, renal cell or head and neck cancer. Three partial responders included one hepatocellular carcinoma patient and two cutaneous melanoma patients.

Measured with immunoSEQ multiplex PCR; TCRdb has only the in-frame clones, and not every one. This repertoire shows 70,000 to 75,000 clones, 84% found once; its top ten account for about 1%. Germline CDR1 SGHTA, CDR2 FQGNSA. This CDR3 spans 15 amino acids. The trim removed 5 bases at V and 2 bases at J, leaving 6 bases unmatched. The study, taken as a whole, reports: In a subset of nonresponders, normalized T-cell clonal expansion was also low. Clonal expansion was seen in CD4+ and CD8+ blood T cells by week 6 at 0.1 to 3.0 mg/kg.

The chain carries TRBV7-2 and TRBJ2-3; 8 bases align to TRBD2. This material consisted of CD4+ or CD8+ T cells sorted from blood, taken in a trial of the OX40 agonist ivuxolimab. The sequence was obtained from an adult with an advanced solid tumor such as melanoma, head and neck, liver or kidney cancer. CDR3 DNA sequence: TGTGCCAGCAGCCTCCGAGCGGGGGACACAGATACGCAGTATTTT. This sequence encodes CASSLRAGDTDTQYF.